This T cell receptor beta chain was retrieved from a study of tumor-infiltrating lymphocytes in primary liver carcinoma. Concerning this clonotype itself: At one of its ends the junction is not consistent with the germline gene, which may arise from a read error.

CDR3 length: 13 residues. CDR1 is SGHAT and CDR2 is FQNNGV in the germline V gene. Reverse transcription of around 500 ng total RNA with a constant-region primer produced TCR beta cDNA. Library construction for TCR beta comprised three nested multiplex PCR rounds performed with slightly modified ARM-PCR. Researchers ran the first two PCR rounds for 10 cycles each with TRBV1-TRBV30 forward primers and a C-beta reverse primer. TCRdb itself ran the multiplex PCR reads through MiXCR, one entry per CDR3 protein. The sample shows around 35,000 distinct CDR3 sequences, 75% of them seen only once. Co-extraction of both nucleic acids (RNA and DNA) used roughly 20-33 mg of unsorted bulk tissue.

What was sequenced was tumor-adjacent normal liver tissue. The chain couples TRBV11-2 to TRBJ1-5; no clear D gene. This sequence originates from a man aged 35-49 years with primary liver carcinoma and hepatitis B virus infection. This CDR3 is CASSRDMDQPQHF. CDR3 nucleotides: TGTGCTAGCAGTCGCGACATGGATCAGCCCCAGCATTTT.